The 25 T cell receptor beta chains below come from one sample, sequenced in a study of cytomegalovirus exposure and HLA in healthy donors (dated by TCRdb to the late 2010s). Preparation of the library involved the immunoSEQ multiplex PCR assay. The multiplex PCR relied on a mix of 60 forward primers for TCR Vbeta segments and 13 reverse primers for TCR Jbeta segments. TCRdb re-hosts the immuneACCESS table, in-frame sequences only. Its copies lack some clones; in the studies checked, an unresolved V gene accounts for under half of them, and the cause for the rest is not known. Counted in this sample were over 150,000 clones; roughly three quarters of them appeared once. The ten biggest clones cover about 8.3% of the sample. Sequenced: PBMCs. The receptors stem from a man aged 25-40 years in good health and CMV-seropositive.

The chain carries TRBV4-1 and TRBJ2-7; 7 bases are a match to TRBD2. Germline CDR1 MGHRA, CDR2 YSYEKL. This CDR3 has 15 amino acids. V shed 0 bases and J 6 bases; nucleotides not matched to a gene: 8. The CDR3 DNA reads TGCGCCAGCAGCCAAGAAGGAGCGGGGCTGGGCGAGCAGTACTTC. Translating gives CASSQEGAGLGEQYF.

The chain employs TRBV2 and TRBJ1-4; no clear D. Germline values: CDR1 SNHLY, CDR2 FYNNEI. CDR3 length: 15 amino acids. With 7 bases removed from V and 2 bases from J, the gap between germline ends came to 14 bases. CDR3: CASTASGGTNEKLFF. Here the CDR3 DNA reads TGTGCCAGCACTGCCTCGGGTGGGACTAATGAAAAACTGTTTTTT.

The V and J genes are TRBV28 and TRBJ1-4; D may be TRBD1 (6 bases). Germline V gene data show CDR1 as MDHEN and CDR2 as SYDVKM. V gave up 5 bases and J gave up 2 bases, with 18 bases separating them. This CDR3 is 17 amino acids long. DNA of the CDR3: TGTGCCAGCAGTCAACCGGGACAAAGGGGGACTAATGAAAAACTGTTTTTT. Encoded protein: CASSQPGQRGTNEKLFF.

This chain connects TRBV7-3 to TRBJ2-3, with 13 bases aligning to TRBD2. This CDR3 spans 15 amino acids. V lost 5 bases, J lost 6 bases, and 5 bases stayed unmatched. CDR1 SGHTA and CDR2 FQGTGA come from the germline V gene. DNA for the CDR3: TGTGCCAGCAGCCCCGGACTAGCGGGAGTCGATACGCAGTATTTT. Protein: CASSPGLAGVDTQYF.

The rearrangement links TRBV25-1 to TRBJ2-1, with D hard to call. The CDR3 contains 14 residues. Trimming pared 1 base from V and 9 bases from J, leaving 13 bases between. The germline CDR1 and CDR2 sequences are MGHDK and SYGVNS. The CDR3 protein is CASSEWAPLGEQFF. CDR3 nucleotide sequence: TGTGCCAGCAGTGAATGGGCGCCCTTGGGTGAGCAGTTCTTC.

This chain joins TRBV19 and TRBJ1-4, with 8 positions matching TRBD1. The CDR3 length is 14 residues. Losses at the gene ends were 3 bases for V and 8 bases for J; bases not matched to a gene: 5. Germline CDR1 reads LNHDA; CDR2 reads SQIVND (reference sequence). The DNA of the CDR3 is TGTGCCAGTAGTATGCACAGGGGGGGCGAAAAACTGTTTTTT. Translating it yields CASSMHRGGEKLFF.

The chain links TRBV7-2 to TRBJ2-7, with D possibly TRBD2 on 5 matching bases. The V gene's germline CDR1 is SGHTA and CDR2 FQGNSA. This CDR3 comprises 12 residues. V was trimmed by 4 bases and J by 4 bases, leaving 8 bases between them. This CDR3 is CASSSGIYEQYF. The CDR3 DNA follows: TGTGCCAGCAGCTCGGGGATTTACGAGCAGTACTTC.

The rearrangement uses TRBV5-8 and TRBJ1-1, with TRBD1 matching 7 bases. CDR3 size: 14 residues. V dropped 4 bases and J dropped 1; count of bases not matched to a gene: 4. Germline V gene sequence: CDR1 SGHTS, CDR2 YDEGEE. The CDR3 nucleotides are TGTGCCAGCAGCACGGGACAGTGGAACACTGAAGCTTTCTTT. This translates into CASSTGQWNTEAFF.

J is TRBJ2-7 and V is TRBV30; tentatively, D is TRBD2 (7 bases). The germline gives CDR1 GTSNPN, CDR2 SVGIG (reference sequence). The V end lost 3 bases, the J end lost 6 bases, and 15 bases lay between the germline ends. This CDR3 region has 13 residues. In nucleotides, the CDR3 is TGTGCCTGGAGAGGGGGGGTAGTTCGCGAGCAGTACTTC. Amino acid sequence: CAWRGGVVREQYF.

The rearrangement uses TRBV7-8 and TRBJ2-7, with TRBD2 matching 8 bases. Germline V gene lookup returns CDR1 SGHVS and CDR2 FQNEAQ. Trimming took 4 bases from V and 2 from J; bases not matched to a gene: 7. The CDR3 length is 15 residues. In nucleotides, the CDR3 is TGTGCCAGCAGCTCCTTCCAAGCGGGGGCCTACGAGCAGTACTTC. Translation: CASSSFQAGAYEQYF. The full variable domain, with the rest looked up from reference TRBV7-8 and TRBJ2-7, is GAGVSQSPRYKVAKRGQDVALRCDPISGHVSLFWYQQALGQGPEFLTYFQNEAQLDKSGLPSDRFFAERPEGSVSTLKIQRTQQEDSAVYLCASSSFQAGAYEQYFGPGTRLTVT.

J is TRBJ2-3 and V is TRBV6-5, with 7 nucleotides matching TRBD2. The CDR3 is 13 amino acids. V lost 6 bases, J lost 11 bases, and 11 bases stayed unmatched. Germline V gives CDR1 MNHEY, CDR2 SVGAGI. Here the CDR3 reads CASRITGTTVQYF. The CDR3 DNA follows: TGTGCCAGCAGAATTACCGGGACTACAGTGCAGTATTTT.

The genes are TRBV5-1 and TRBJ2-5; 9 bases map to TRBD1. The CDR3 covers 18 residues. The germline gives CDR1 SGHRS, CDR2 YFSETQ. Trimming at V came to 0 bases and at J to 4 bases, leaving 13 bases not matched to a gene. The CDR3 is CASSLAVGTGIGGETQYF. CDR3 bases: TGCGCCAGCAGCTTGGCTGTGGGGACAGGGATTGGTGGAGAGACCCAGTACTTC.

V usage is TRBV25-1 and J usage is TRBJ2-7, with TRBD2 as a possible D gene (7 bases). Germline V gives CDR1 MGHDK, CDR2 SYGVNS. V lost 2 bases and J lost 4, with 18 bases in between. The length of the CDR3 is 16 residues. This CDR3 reads CASSEMGGGTLYEQYF. For the CDR3, the DNA is TGTGCCAGCAGTGAAATGGGGGGGGGCACCCTATACGAGCAGTACTTC.

The genes are TRBV19 and TRBJ2-7, with 13 bases fitting TRBD2. V gave up 4 bases and J gave up 3 bases; unmatched junction bases: 6. The CDR3 runs to 16 residues. Germline-derived CDR1 and CDR2 are LNHDA and SQIVND (reference sequence). CDR3 DNA: TGTGCCAGTAGTAGATCGGGACTAGCGGGGAACTACGAGCAGTACTTC. Translating it yields CASSRSGLAGNYEQYF.

The rearrangement links TRBV4-1 to TRBJ2-7; tentatively, D is TRBD1 (6 bases). CDR3 length: 16 residues. V lost 0 bases and J lost 4, with 16 bases in between. Germline V CDR1 and CDR2: MGHRA, YSYEKL. CDR3 DNA: TGCGCCAGCAGCCAAGACTGGAGGACAGCTTTGTACGAGCAGTACTTC. Translated, it gives CASSQDWRTALYEQYF.

This chain links TRBV6-1 with TRBJ2-3, with D hard to call. Trimming cost V 0 bases and J 7 bases, with 8 bases left between them. CDR1 and CDR2 (germline): MNHNS, SASEGT. The CDR3 is 13 amino acids. CDR3 coding DNA: TGTGCCAGCAGTGAAGCGTCTATAAATACGCAGTATTTT. Translating it yields CASSEASINTQYF.

The chain is built from TRBV27 and TRBJ2-1; 13 nucleotides line up with TRBD2. V was pared by 4 bases and J by 9 bases, with 9 bases of the junction left unmatched. The CDR3 runs to 16 residues. Germline values: CDR1 MNHEY, CDR2 SMNVEV (reference sequence). The CDR3 reads CASSSRTSGSGGEQFF. The CDR3, as DNA: TGTGCCAGCAGTTCCAGGACTAGCGGGAGCGGTGGTGAGCAGTTCTTC.

The J gene is TRBJ1-5, the V gene TRBV7-2; a possible D gene is TRBD1 (6 bases). The germline V gene has CDR1 SGHTA and CDR2 FQGNSA. The length of the CDR3 is 14 residues. V lost 6 bases and J lost 1, with 10 bases in between. Here the CDR3 reads CASSPGESNQPQHF. As DNA, the CDR3 is TGTGCCAGCAGTCCAGGGGAGAGCAATCAGCCCCAGCATTTT.

The count of this clone is one. The chain joins TRBV7-8 to TRBJ1-2; a weak D match, TRBD1 (6 bases). The germline V gene has CDR1 SGHVS and CDR2 FQNEAQ. The CDR3 has 14 residues. The V gene lost 4 bases and the J gene lost 4 bases, with 13 bases spanning the gap. The CDR3 region has the DNA TGTGCCAGCAGCTCAGGGGTAGGGGTCTATGGCTACACCTTC. Translating it yields CASSSGVGVYGYTF.

This clone has more than one count but fewer than ten. The gene calls are TRBV2 and TRBJ2-3, with TRBD2 as a possible D gene (5 bases). V lost 7 bases and J lost 0, with 11 bases in between. The CDR3 runs 14 residues. Germline V lookup: CDR1 SNHLY, CDR2 FYNNEI. The DNA of the CDR3 is TGTGCCAGCAAAGGACTGGCTAGCACAGATACGCAGTATTTT. It translates to CASKGLASTDTQYF.

CDR3 protein: CASMVPGFHEQYF. CDR3 DNA sequence: TGTGCCAGCATGGTTCCAGGATTCCACGAGCAGTACTTC. The rearrangement uses TRBV6-1 and TRBJ2-7; D is unclear. Germline V gene lookup returns CDR1 MNHNS and CDR2 SASEGT. The CDR3 has 13 residues. V was cut by 7 bases and J by 5 bases, with 15 bases left in between.

The chain couples TRBV6-4 to TRBJ2-1, with 9 bases that match TRBD2. V dropped 11 bases and J dropped 0; count of bases not matched to a gene: 14. The CDR3 totals 17 residues. The germline CDR1 and CDR2 sequences are MRHNA and SNTAGT. The CDR3 DNA follows: TGTGCCGACCGGGCGGGAGGGATAACTAGCTCCTACAATGAGCAGTTCTTC. Protein: CADRAGGITSSYNEQFF.

The rearrangement joins TRBV7-9 to TRBJ1-1, with 7 bases aligning to TRBD1. V trimming: 5 bases; J trimming: 5 bases; junction bases outside the gene matches: 11. Germline V gene lookup returns CDR1 SEHNR and CDR2 FQNEAQ (reference sequence). The CDR3 is 15 amino acids. CDR3 sequence reads: CASSRKDRERTEAFF. DNA for the CDR3: TGTGCCAGCAGCAGAAAAGACAGGGAGAGGACTGAAGCTTTCTTT.

J is TRBJ2-3 and V is TRBV21-1; the listed D gene, TRBD1, was not tested against the DNA. TRBV21-1 counts as a pseudogene. This CDR3 is built from 15 residues. The CDR3 region is CASSPRDRVPDTQYF. As DNA, the CDR3 is TGTGCCAGCAGCCCCAGGGACAGGGTGCCAGATACGCAGTATTTT.

This chain uses TRBV7-9 with TRBJ2-5; D is perhaps TRBD2 (5 bases). The DNA end is more similar to TRBJ2-7, so the J call may be wrong. The CDR3 is 14 amino acids. The germline gives CDR1 SEHNR, CDR2 FQNEAQ (reference sequence). CDR3 sequence: CASSFGRASYEQYF. Written as DNA, the CDR3 is TGTGCCAGCAGCTTTGGGAGAGCGTCCTACGAGCAGTACTTC.